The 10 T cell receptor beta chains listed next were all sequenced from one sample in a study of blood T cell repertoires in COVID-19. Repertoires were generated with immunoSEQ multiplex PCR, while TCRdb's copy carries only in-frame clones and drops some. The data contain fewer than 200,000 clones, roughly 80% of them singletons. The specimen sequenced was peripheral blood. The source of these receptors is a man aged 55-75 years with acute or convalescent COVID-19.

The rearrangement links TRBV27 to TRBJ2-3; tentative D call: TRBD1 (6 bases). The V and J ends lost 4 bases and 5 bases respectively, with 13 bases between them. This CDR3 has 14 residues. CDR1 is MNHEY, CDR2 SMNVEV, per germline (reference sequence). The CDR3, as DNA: TGTGCCAGCAGTTCCCGGACAGTTATAGATACGCAGTATTTT. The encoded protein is CASSSRTVIDTQYF.

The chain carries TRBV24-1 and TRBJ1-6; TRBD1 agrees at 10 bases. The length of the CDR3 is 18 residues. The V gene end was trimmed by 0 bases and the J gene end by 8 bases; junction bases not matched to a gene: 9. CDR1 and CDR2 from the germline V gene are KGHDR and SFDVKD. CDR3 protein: CATSDLIPGTGVDSPLHF. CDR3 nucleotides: TGTGCCACCAGTGATTTGATTCCTGGGACAGGGGTTGATTCACCCCTCCACTTT.

In nucleotides, the CDR3 is TGTGCCAGCAGCGTAGAACCAGGAGGGAATCAGCCCCAGCATTTT. Amino acids: CASSVEPGGNQPQHF. This sequence joins TRBV9 and TRBJ1-5; unclear D gene. Germline V gene sequence: CDR1 SGDLS, CDR2 YYNGEE. This CDR3 spans 15 amino acids. V lost 0 bases to trimming and J lost 4 bases, with 11 bases between them.

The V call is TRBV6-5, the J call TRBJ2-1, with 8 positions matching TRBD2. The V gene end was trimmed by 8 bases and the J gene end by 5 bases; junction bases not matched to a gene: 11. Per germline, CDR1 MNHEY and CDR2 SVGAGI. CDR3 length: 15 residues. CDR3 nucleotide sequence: TGTGCCAGCCGAGAGAGCGGGGGTGTGGACAATGAGCAGTTCTTC. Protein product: CASRESGGVDNEQFF.

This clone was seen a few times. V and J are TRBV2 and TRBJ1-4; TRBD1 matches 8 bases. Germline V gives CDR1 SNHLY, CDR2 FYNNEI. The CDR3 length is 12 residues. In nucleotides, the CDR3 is TGTGCAGCCAGGGGGCTGAGTGAAAAACTGTTTTTT. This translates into CAARGLSEKLFF.

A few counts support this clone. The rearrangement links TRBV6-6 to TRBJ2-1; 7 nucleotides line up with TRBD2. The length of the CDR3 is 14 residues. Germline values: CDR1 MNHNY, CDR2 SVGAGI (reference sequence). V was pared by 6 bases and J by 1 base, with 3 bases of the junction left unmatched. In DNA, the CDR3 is TGTGCCAGCAGGCTAGCGGATTCCTACAATGAGCAGTTCTTC. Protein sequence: CASRLADSYNEQFF.

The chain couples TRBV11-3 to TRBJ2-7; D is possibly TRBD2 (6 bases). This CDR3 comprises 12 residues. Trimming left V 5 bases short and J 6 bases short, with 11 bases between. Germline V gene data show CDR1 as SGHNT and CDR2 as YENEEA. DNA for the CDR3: TGTGCCAGCAGCCGAGGAGGGATCGAGCAGTACTTC. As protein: CASSRGGIEQYF.

CDR3 protein: CASSLARGGPQISPLHF. CDR3 sequence (DNA): TGTGCCAGCAGCTTGGCCCGGGGGGGGCCTCAAATTTCACCCCTCCACTTT. This chain connects TRBV5-4 to TRBJ1-6, with D perhaps TRBD1 (6 bases). The CDR3 is made up of 17 amino acids. V was trimmed by 0 bases and J by 9 bases, leaving 19 bases between them. Germline V gene data show CDR1 as SGHNT and CDR2 as YYREEE (reference sequence).

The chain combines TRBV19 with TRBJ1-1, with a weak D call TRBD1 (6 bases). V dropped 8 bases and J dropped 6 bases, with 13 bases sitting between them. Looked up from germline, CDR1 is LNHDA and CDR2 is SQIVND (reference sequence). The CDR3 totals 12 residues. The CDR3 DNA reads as TGTGCCAGTGATAACAGGGTATCTGAAGCTTTCTTT. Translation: CASDNRVSEAFF.

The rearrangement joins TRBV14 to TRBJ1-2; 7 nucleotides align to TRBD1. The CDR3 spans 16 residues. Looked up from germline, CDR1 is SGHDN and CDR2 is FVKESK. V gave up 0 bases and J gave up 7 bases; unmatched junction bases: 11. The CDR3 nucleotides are TGTGCCAGCAGCCAAGATCGAGGCAGGGGGACGGGTGGCTACACCTTC. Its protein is CASSQDRGRGTGGYTF.